Below, 2 T cell receptor beta chains from the same sample are listed, as sequenced in a study of blood T cell repertoires in COVID-19. The assay was immunoSEQ multiplex PCR, and TCRdb's table has in-frame clones only and misses some. Among about 270,000 clones listed, roughly nine tenths were seen once. The sequenced sample consisted of peripheral blood. The receptors derive from a woman aged 30 to 39 with COVID-19, enrolled during active disease.

The rearrangement joins TRBV3-1 (or the pseudogene TRBV3-2) to TRBJ2-7; 7 positions match TRBD2. Germline V gives CDR1 LGHDT, CDR2 YNNKEL (reference sequence). The V segment lost 4 bases and the J segment 3 bases; nucleotides outside the gene matches: 3. CDR3 size: 13 residues. The DNA for the CDR3 is TGTGCCAGCAGCCCGGGGGGACGCTACGAGCAGTACTTC. Encoded protein: CASSPGGRYEQYF.

This clone was detected only once. The chain recombines TRBV4-1 with TRBJ2-7, with 8 bases aligning to TRBD1. This CDR3 region has 16 residues. V dropped 4 bases and J dropped 2; count of bases not matched to a gene: 10. The germline CDR1 and CDR2 sequences are MGHRA and YSYEKL. The CDR3 bases are TGCGCCAGCAGCCGAGCTAGGACAGGGACCCCCTACGAGCAGTACTTC. Its protein is CASSRARTGTPYEQYF.